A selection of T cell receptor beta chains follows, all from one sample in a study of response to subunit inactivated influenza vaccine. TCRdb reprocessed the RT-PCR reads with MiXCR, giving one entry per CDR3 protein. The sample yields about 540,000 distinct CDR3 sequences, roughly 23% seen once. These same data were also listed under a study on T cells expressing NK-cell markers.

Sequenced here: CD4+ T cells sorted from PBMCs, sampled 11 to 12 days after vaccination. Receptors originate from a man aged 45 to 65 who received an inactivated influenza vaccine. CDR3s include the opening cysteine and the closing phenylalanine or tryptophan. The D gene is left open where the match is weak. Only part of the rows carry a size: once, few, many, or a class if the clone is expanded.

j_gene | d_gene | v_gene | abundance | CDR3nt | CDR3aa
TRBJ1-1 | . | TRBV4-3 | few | TGCGCCAGCAGCCAAGAACAGAACACTGAAGCTTTCTTT | CASSQEQNTEAFF
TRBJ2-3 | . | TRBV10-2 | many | TGCGCCAGCAGTGACTGGCACCCGGCGGGCACAGATACGCAGTATTTT | CASSDWHPAGTDTQYF
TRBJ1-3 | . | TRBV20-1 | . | TGCAGTGCTAGAGATCTCGGTGCCCACGCCCGAAACACCATATATTTT | CSARDLGAHARNTIYF
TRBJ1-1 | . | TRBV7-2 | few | TGTGCCAGCAGCTTAGAGCGGCTGAACGCTGAAGCTTTCTTT | CASSLERLNAEAFF
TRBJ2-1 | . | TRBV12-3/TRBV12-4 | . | TGTGCCAGCCAACCCAGAGGCCTCAATGAGCAGTTCTTC | CASQPRGLNEQFF
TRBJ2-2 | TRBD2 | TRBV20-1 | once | TGCAGTGCTAGTTTGGCGGGAGGGTGGAACACCGGGGAGCTGTTTTTT | CSASLAGGWNTGELFF
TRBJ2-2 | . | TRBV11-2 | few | TGTGCCAGCAGCCTGCATAAGGGGGAGCTGTTTTTT | CASSLHKGELFF
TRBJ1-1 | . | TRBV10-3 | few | TGTGCCATCAGGGGGGACACCATGAACACTGAAGCTTTCTTT | CAIRGDTMNTEAFF
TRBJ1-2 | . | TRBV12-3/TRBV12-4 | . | TGTGCCAGCAGCCAAATAGTGAACTATGGCTACACCTTC | CASSQIVNYGYTF
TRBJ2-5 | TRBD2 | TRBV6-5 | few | TGTGCCAGCAGTTACTCGGCGGGGGGTATCGAGACCCAGTACTTC | CASSYSAGGIETQYF
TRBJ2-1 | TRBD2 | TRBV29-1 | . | TGCAGCGTTGTCGGCCTAGCGGGAGGTGAGCAGTTCTTC | CSVVGLAGGEQFF